Below are 31 T cell receptor beta chains sequenced from a single sample in a study of cytomegalovirus exposure and HLA in healthy donors. Both 60 Vbeta primers and 13 Jbeta primers went into the PCR. Repertoires were generated with immunoSEQ multiplex PCR, while TCRdb's copy carries only in-frame clones and drops some. Here the sample spans over 150,000 clones, about 80% being singletons. Sequences were obtained from PBMCs. Receptor source: a man aged 25 to 40 in good health and CMV-seropositive.

The genes are TRBV5-4 and TRBJ2-7; 10 bases align to TRBD1. The J segment lost 7 bases and the V segment lost 4 bases, leaving 14 bases of the junction unmatched. Germline V lookup: CDR1 SGHNT, CDR2 YYREEE (reference sequence). The CDR3 contains 16 residues. The CDR3 protein is CASSRGPGTGEREQYF. CDR3 nucleotides: TGTGCCAGCAGCCGGGGCCCCGGGACAGGGGAGAGGGAGCAGTACTTC.

The chain couples TRBV2 to TRBJ1-2, with no clear D. Germline V gives CDR1 SNHLY, CDR2 FYNNEI. The length of the CDR3 is 13 residues. The V end was cut by 4 bases, the J end by 4 bases, with 10 bases between. CDR3 sequence reads: CASSGSDLYGYTF. In nucleotides, the CDR3 is TGTGCCAGCAGTGGGTCAGATCTCTATGGCTACACCTTC. Combining the CDR3 with reference TRBV2 and TRBJ1-2 gives the whole variable domain EPEVTQTPSHQVTQMGQEVILRCVPISNHLYFYWYRQILGQKVEFLVSFYNNEISEKSEIFDDQFSVERPDGSNFTLKIRSTKLEDSAMYFCASSGSDLYGYTFGSGTRLTVV.

This clone was observed a handful of times. The chain combines TRBV2 with TRBJ1-6; a weak D match, TRBD1 (5 bases). Trimming removed 9 bases at V and 7 bases at J, with 13 bases between. Germline assignment: CDR1 SNHLY and CDR2 FYNNEI. The CDR3 loop spans 13 amino acids. The CDR3 sequence is CASQGGGNSPLHF. The CDR3 bases are TGTGCCAGTCAGGGTGGGGGGAATTCACCCCTCCACTTT.

This clone was seen a single time. This chain joins TRBV29-1 and TRBJ2-7; TRBD2 agrees at 13 bases. The CDR3 is 15 amino acids. V shed 6 bases and J 3 bases; nucleotides not matched to a gene: 8. Germline V lookup: CDR1 SQVTM, CDR2 ANQGSEA. The CDR3 region has the DNA TGCAGCGTGATGGAGGGACTAGCGGGGATCTACGAGCAGTACTTC. It yields the protein CSVMEGLAGIYEQYF.

The chain is built from TRBV27 and TRBJ2-7; D is perhaps TRBD2 (5 bases). The CDR3 sequence is 13 residues long. Trimming removed 4 bases at V and 11 bases at J, with 18 bases between. The V gene's germline CDR1 is MNHEY and CDR2 SMNVEV (reference sequence). CDR3 nucleotide sequence: TGTGCCAGCAGTTCACTACCCCCTTGGCGGGAGTACTTC. Translated, it gives CASSSLPPWREYF.

The rearrangement joins TRBV7-9 to TRBJ2-1, with 12 bases that match TRBD2. V lost 5 bases to trimming and J lost 5 bases; unmatched junction nucleotides: 4. This CDR3 comprises 15 residues. The germline gives CDR1 SEHNR, CDR2 FQNEAQ (reference sequence). This CDR3 reads CASSPLAGGHNEQFF. The CDR3 bases are TGTGCCAGCAGCCCGCTAGCGGGGGGGCACAATGAGCAGTTCTTC.

V and J are TRBV4-1 and TRBJ2-1, with 8 bases that match TRBD1. V was clipped by 2 bases and J by 8 bases; unmatched bases: 8. The CDR3 is made up of 15 amino acids. CDR1 and CDR2 from the germline V gene are MGHRA and YSYEKL. The CDR3 coding sequence is TGCGCCAGCAGCCAAACCCTAGACAGGGGATATGAGCAGTTCTTC. Translation gives CASSQTLDRGYEQFF.

The V gene is TRBV29-1, the J gene TRBJ2-7; D is possibly TRBD2 (6 bases). This CDR3 is 11 amino acids long. Per the germline V gene, CDR1 is SQVTM and CDR2 is ANQGSEA. Trimming stripped 7 bases from V and 6 bases from J, with 13 bases between. The CDR3: CSGGDFLEQYF. Here the CDR3 DNA reads TGCAGCGGGGGGGATTTCCTCGAGCAGTACTTC.

This sequence joins TRBV7-2 and TRBJ1-2; maybe TRBD1 (6 bases). Germline CDR1 is SGHTA and CDR2 is FQGNSA. CDR3 length: 14 amino acids. V lost 6 bases and J 4 bases, leaving 15 bases between the germline ends. CDR3 amino acids: CASRERGGFYGYTF. The CDR3, as DNA: TGTGCCAGCAGGGAACGGGGGGGCTTCTATGGCTACACCTTC.

The V call is TRBV5-1, the J call TRBJ2-3; 12 bases map to TRBD1. CDR1 is SGHRS and CDR2 is YFSETQ in the germline V gene. This CDR3 is 16 amino acids long. The ends lost 0 bases at V and 5 bases at J; junction bases unmatched: 4. CDR3 region: CASSLEGQGAVDTQYF. DNA of the CDR3: TGCGCCAGCAGCTTGGAGGGACAGGGGGCGGTAGATACGCAGTATTTT.

This chain uses TRBV15 with TRBJ2-7; D perhaps matches TRBD1 (6 bases). The CDR3 consists of 16 residues. The V end lost 1 base, the J end lost 2 bases, and 15 bases lay between the germline ends. Germline CDR1 is LNHNV and CDR2 is YYDKDF (reference sequence). This chain's CDR3 is CATSRADGRGPYEQYF. CDR3 DNA: TGTGCCACCAGCAGAGCGGACGGCAGGGGCCCCTACGAGCAGTACTTC.

This sequence joins TRBV14 and TRBJ2-1, with D possibly being TRBD2 (7 bases). Germline V gene lookup returns CDR1 SGHDN and CDR2 FVKESK. V lost 3 bases to trimming and J lost 1 base, with 13 bases between them. The CDR3 extends over 16 amino acids. Written as DNA, the CDR3 is TGTGCCAGCAGCCAGATGGGAGGGGGGTCCTACAATGAGCAGTTCTTC. Translating gives CASSQMGGGSYNEQFF.

The gene calls are TRBV6-4 and TRBJ2-3, with 12 bases lining up with TRBD2. The CDR3 covers 17 residues. V gave up 0 bases and J gave up 3 bases; unmatched junction bases: 4. Germline values: CDR1 MRHNA, CDR2 SNTAGT. The CDR3 DNA sequence: TGTGCCAGCAGTGACTCGACTAGCGGGGGCGGAACAGATACGCAGTATTTT. The encoded protein is CASSDSTSGGGTDTQYF.

This clone has a single count. J is TRBJ1-4 and V is TRBV28; D gene ambiguous. Per the germline V gene, CDR1 is MDHEN and CDR2 is SYDVKM. With 0 bases removed from V and 3 bases from J, the gap between germline ends came to 8 bases. The CDR3 runs 15 residues. CDR3 sequence: CASSLWTDSNEKLFF. The CDR3 coding sequence is TGTGCCAGCAGTTTATGGACCGACTCTAATGAAAAACTGTTTTTT.

This clone was counted between two and nine times. This CDR3 reads CASSSQRGGLGEQYF. CDR3 DNA: TGTGCCAGCAGTTCCCAGCGGGGGGGTTTAGGGGAGCAGTACTTC. The chain is built from TRBV6-6 and TRBJ2-7; TRBD2 matches 10 bases. CDR3 length equals 15 residues. Germline V lookup: CDR1 MNHNY, CDR2 SVGAGI (reference sequence). The J segment lost 7 bases and the V segment lost 4 bases, leaving 10 bases of the junction unmatched.

This chain connects TRBV19 to TRBJ1-2; 8 nucleotides line up with TRBD1. CDR1 and CDR2 from the germline V gene are LNHDA and SQIVND (reference sequence). This CDR3 comprises 15 residues. The J segment lost 5 bases and the V segment lost 0 bases, leaving 5 bases of the junction unmatched. CDR3 loop: CASSIEGQASYGYTF. The CDR3 DNA reads TGTGCCAGTAGTATAGAGGGACAGGCATCATATGGCTACACCTTC.

The rearrangement joins TRBV5-4 to TRBJ2-1, with D tentatively TRBD1 (5 bases). This CDR3 spans 12 amino acids. V lost 2 bases, J lost 9 bases, and 9 bases lay in between. CDR1 SGHNT and CDR2 YYREEE come from the germline V gene (reference sequence). The CDR3 spells CASSLHRSEQFF. The DNA for the CDR3 is TGTGCCAGCAGCTTACACAGGTCTGAGCAGTTCTTC.

The chain links TRBV10-2 to TRBJ2-7, with TRBD1 as a possible D gene (5 bases). CDR1 WSHSY and CDR2 SAAADI come from the germline V gene. Trimming stripped 3 bases from V and 5 bases from J, with 5 bases between. This CDR3 contains 11 residues. CDR3 bases: TGCGCCAGCAGTGAAGGGGACGAGCAGTACTTC. Translating it yields CASSEGDEQYF.

The chain couples TRBV5-4 to TRBJ1-2, with TRBD1 as a possible D gene (6 bases). The CDR3 loop spans 15 amino acids. Germline loops: CDR1 SGHNT, CDR2 YYREEE (reference sequence). V lost 3 bases and J lost 9, with 21 bases in between. The DNA of the CDR3 is TGTGCCAGCAGCTCAAAACAGGGAGGGGAAGCCAGCTACACCTTC. Translating gives CASSSKQGGEASYTF. The full variable domain, its missing parts supplied by reference TRBV5-4 and TRBJ1-2, is ETGVTQSPTHLIKTRGQQVTLRCSSQSGHNTVSWYQQALGQGPQFIFQYYREEENGRGNFPPRFSGLQFPNYSSELNVNALELDDSALYLCASSSKQGGEASYTFGSGTRLTVV.

V usage is TRBV28 and J usage is TRBJ1-5; D uncertain. V lost 3 bases and J 5 bases, leaving 14 bases between the germline ends. Germline V gene lookup returns CDR1 MDHEN and CDR2 SYDVKM. The length of the CDR3 is 15 residues. In DNA form, the CDR3 reads TGTGCCAGCAGTTTTCCAGGACTGTTGGATCAGCCCCAGCATTTT. Translated: CASSFPGLLDQPQHF.

This clone has just a few counts. The rearrangement links TRBV2 to TRBJ2-3; 9 nucleotides match TRBD1. The CDR3 is 14 amino acids. The germline V gene encodes CDR1 SNHLY and CDR2 FYNNEI. The ends lost 6 bases at V and 4 bases at J; junction bases unmatched: 5. In DNA form, the CDR3 reads TGTGCCAGCAGCCGGGACAGGGAGCCAGATACGCAGTATTTT. Translating it yields CASSRDREPDTQYF.

The chain uses TRBV25-1 and TRBJ2-1; 9 bases line up with TRBD2. Per the germline V gene, CDR1 is MGHDK and CDR2 is SYGVNS. The CDR3 extends over 16 amino acids. J was trimmed by 5 bases and V by 3 bases; bases with no gene match: 8. This CDR3 reads CASSETGTSPNNEQFF. For the CDR3, the DNA is TGTGCCAGCAGTGAGACCGGGACTAGCCCGAACAATGAGCAGTTCTTC.

The CDR3 bases are TGTGCCAGCAGTGTGCAGGGGGAGAGGACAGATACGCAGTATTTT. Encoded protein: CASSVQGERTDTQYF. The chain carries TRBV2 and TRBJ2-3; 7 nucleotides line up with TRBD1. Germline CDR1 SNHLY, CDR2 FYNNEI. V was pared by 4 bases and J by 3 bases, with 7 bases of the junction left unmatched. The CDR3 totals 15 residues.

This clone turned up a few times. The CDR3 nucleotides read TGTGCCAGCAGCCATCCGGGGGTAGCGGGGGGCACAGATACGCAGTATTTT. Encoded protein: CASSHPGVAGGTDTQYF. The rearrangement joins TRBV7-6 to TRBJ2-3, with 9 bases that match TRBD2. The CDR3 sequence is 17 residues long. V lost 5 bases, J lost 1 base, and 10 bases stayed unmatched. Germline CDR1 and CDR2: SGHVS and FNYEAQ.

This chain connects TRBV30 to TRBJ1-1; TRBD1 matches 7 bases. The CDR3 is 14 residues long. V lost 5 bases to trimming and J lost 5 bases; unmatched junction nucleotides: 11. In germline, CDR1 is GTSNPN, CDR2 SVGIG (reference sequence). The CDR3 region has the DNA TGTGCCTGGGCTAACCTCAGGGGGGAAACTGAAGCTTTCTTT. This translates into CAWANLRGETEAFF.

J is TRBJ1-2 and V is TRBV6-6; 7 bases fit TRBD1. The germline gives CDR1 MNHNY, CDR2 SVGAGI (reference sequence). The ends lost 4 bases at V and 7 bases at J; junction bases unmatched: 12. The CDR3 spans 15 residues. The CDR3 DNA is TGTGCCAGCAGTTGGGACAGCTTAACTGAAGTTGGCTACACCTTC. Amino acids: CASSWDSLTEVGYTF.

The chain is built from TRBV5-6 and TRBJ2-1; D not certain. The CDR3 length is 13 residues. The germline CDR1 and CDR2 sequences are SGHDT and YYEEEE. V dropped 7 bases and J dropped 1 base, with 9 bases sitting between them. The CDR3 bases are TGTGCCAGCTCGGTCTTTTCCTACAATGAGCAGTTCTTC. Protein product: CASSVFSYNEQFF.

V and J are TRBV6-1 and TRBJ1-4; D remains ambiguous. Deletions cut 8 bases from V and 0 bases from J, with 7 bases between. CDR1 is MNHNS, CDR2 SASEGT, per germline. This CDR3 contains 13 residues. The chain's CDR3 is CASEVATNEKLFF. The CDR3 DNA sequence: TGTGCCAGCGAGGTTGCAACTAATGAAAAACTGTTTTTT.

This clone was detected only a few times. V gene TRBV5-1 combines with J gene TRBJ1-4; 8 bases map to TRBD1. V dropped 1 base and J dropped 8; count of bases not matched to a gene: 7. There are 15 residues in the CDR3. Germline V gene sequence: CDR1 SGHRS, CDR2 YFSETQ. The CDR3 DNA is TGCGCCAGCAGCTTGTACGGACAGGGTGACGAAAAACTGTTTTTT. Translating it yields CASSLYGQGDEKLFF.

The chain combines TRBV19 with TRBJ2-7; no firm D call. Trimming left V 4 bases short and J 0 bases short, with 10 bases between. Germline CDR1 reads LNHDA; CDR2 reads SQIVND (reference sequence). This CDR3 has 14 amino acids. For the CDR3, the DNA is TGTGCCAGTAGTAGGCAGGCCGCCTCCTACGAGCAGTACTTC. Translation: CASSRQAASYEQYF.

J is TRBJ1-2 and V is TRBV25-1; 8 nucleotides line up with TRBD1. Germline V lookup: CDR1 MGHDK, CDR2 SYGVNS. Trimming took 7 bases from V and 3 from J; bases not matched to a gene: 4. The length of the CDR3 is 13 residues. This chain's CDR3 is CASTDRADYGYTF. The CDR3 DNA reads as TGTGCCAGCACGGACAGGGCGGACTATGGCTACACCTTC.